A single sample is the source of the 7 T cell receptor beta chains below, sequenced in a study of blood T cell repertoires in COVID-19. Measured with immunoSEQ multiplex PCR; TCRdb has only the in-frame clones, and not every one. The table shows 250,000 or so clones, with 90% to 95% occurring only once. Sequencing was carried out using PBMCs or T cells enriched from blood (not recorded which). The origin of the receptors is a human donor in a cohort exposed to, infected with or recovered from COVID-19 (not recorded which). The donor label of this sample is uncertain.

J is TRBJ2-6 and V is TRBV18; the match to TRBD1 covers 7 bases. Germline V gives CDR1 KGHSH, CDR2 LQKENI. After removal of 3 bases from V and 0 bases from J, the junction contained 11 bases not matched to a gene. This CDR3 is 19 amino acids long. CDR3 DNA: TGTGCCAGCTCACCTTGGACAGGCGGATTGGCCTCTGGGGCCAACGTCCTGACTTTC. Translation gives CASSPWTGGLASGANVLTF.

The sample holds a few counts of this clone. This CDR3 is CASSSYRELYTEAFF. The CDR3 DNA reads as TGTGCCAGCAGCTCGTACAGGGAATTGTACACTGAAGCTTTCTTT. V usage is TRBV5-6 and J usage is TRBJ1-1; possible D gene TRBD1, 6 bases. CDR3 size: 15 residues. V was shortened by 3 bases and J by 3 bases, with 15 bases between the two germline ends. Germline lookup yields CDR1 SGHDT and CDR2 YYEEEE.

The CDR3 nucleotides are TGTGCCAGCAGCCTCGGGACAGGGAGAAACACCATATATTTT. Translating gives CASSLGTGRNTIYF. This rearrangement joins TRBV28 to TRBJ1-3; 9 bases match TRBD1. This CDR3 has 14 amino acids. Germline V gene data show CDR1 as MDHEN and CDR2 as SYDVKM. The junction had 5 bases not matched to a gene; V was cut back by 6 bases and J by 5 bases.

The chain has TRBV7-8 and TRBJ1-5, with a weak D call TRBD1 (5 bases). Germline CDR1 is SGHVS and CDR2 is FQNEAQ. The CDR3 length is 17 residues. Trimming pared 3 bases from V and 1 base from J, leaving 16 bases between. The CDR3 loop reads CASSFSVAGGSNQPQHF. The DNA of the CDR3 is TGTGCCAGCAGCTTCAGCGTGGCGGGGGGAAGCAATCAGCCCCAGCATTTT.

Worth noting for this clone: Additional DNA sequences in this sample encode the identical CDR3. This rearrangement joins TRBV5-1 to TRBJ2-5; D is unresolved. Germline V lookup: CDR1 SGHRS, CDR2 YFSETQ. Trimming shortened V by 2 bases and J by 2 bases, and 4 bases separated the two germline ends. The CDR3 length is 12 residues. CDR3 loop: CASSFLQETQYF. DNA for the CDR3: TGCGCCAGCAGCTTTTTACAAGAGACCCAGTACTTC.

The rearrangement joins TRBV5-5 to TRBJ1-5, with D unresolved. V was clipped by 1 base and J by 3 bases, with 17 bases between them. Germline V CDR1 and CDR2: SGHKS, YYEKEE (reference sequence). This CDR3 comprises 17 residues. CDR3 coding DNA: TGTGCCAGCAGCTTGATTGCGGATATTAGCCTCAATCAGCCCCAGCATTTT. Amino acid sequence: CASSLIADISLNQPQHF.

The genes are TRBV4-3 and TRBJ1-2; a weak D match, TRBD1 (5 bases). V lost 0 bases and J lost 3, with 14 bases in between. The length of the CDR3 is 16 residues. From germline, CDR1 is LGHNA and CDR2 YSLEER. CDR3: CASSQEGQGLDYGYTF. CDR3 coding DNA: TGCGCCAGCAGCCAAGAAGGGCAGGGTCTCGACTATGGCTACACCTTC.